This T cell receptor beta chain emerged from a study of identifying expanded T cells in peripheral blood. Study conclusions and caveats: Across healthy donors, higher total template counts meant significantly greater roughly two-week count variance. Over two and four weeks, about 17 and 20 clones changed, versus 1.2 between replicates.

Collection occurred without any documented infections or immune events in donors. The CDR3 has 12 residues. The ends were cut back, 7 bases at V and 6 bases at J, with 12 bases in the middle. Germline V gene sequence: CDR1 SNHLY, CDR2 FYNNEI. Measured with immunoSEQ multiplex PCR; TCRdb has only the in-frame clones, and not every one. The sample yields some 99,000 clones, roughly 90% seen once. Comment on this clone: Its target is not known.

The chain uses TRBV2 and TRBJ1-1; D is uncertain. The sequenced material came from blood. The sequence came from a person between 18 and 75 years old in good health. This CDR3 is CASTYLPSEAFF. The CDR3 DNA follows: TGTGCCAGCACCTATCTCCCTTCTGAAGCTTTCTTT.